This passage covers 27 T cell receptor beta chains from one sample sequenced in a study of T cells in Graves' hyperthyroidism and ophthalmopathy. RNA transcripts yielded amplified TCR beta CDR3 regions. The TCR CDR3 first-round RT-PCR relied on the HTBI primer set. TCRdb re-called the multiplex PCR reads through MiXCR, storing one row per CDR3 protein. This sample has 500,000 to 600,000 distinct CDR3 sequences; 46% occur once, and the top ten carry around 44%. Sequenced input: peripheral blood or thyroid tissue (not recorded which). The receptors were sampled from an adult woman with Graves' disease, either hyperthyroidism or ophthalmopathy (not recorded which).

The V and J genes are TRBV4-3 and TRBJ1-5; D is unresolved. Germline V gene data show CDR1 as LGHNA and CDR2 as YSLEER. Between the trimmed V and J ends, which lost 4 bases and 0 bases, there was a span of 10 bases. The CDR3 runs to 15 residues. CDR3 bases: TGCGCCAGCAGCCCAGGACCGAATAGCAATCAGCCCCAGCATTTT. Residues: CASSPGPNSNQPQHF.

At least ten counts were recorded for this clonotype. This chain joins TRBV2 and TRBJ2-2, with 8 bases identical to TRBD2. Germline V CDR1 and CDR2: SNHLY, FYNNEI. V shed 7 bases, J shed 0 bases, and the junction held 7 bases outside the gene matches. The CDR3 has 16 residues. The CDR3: CASIRTSGSNTGELFF. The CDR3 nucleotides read TGTGCCAGCATTCGTACTAGCGGTTCGAACACCGGGGAGCTGTTTTTT.

DNA of the CDR3: TGTGCCAGCAGCTTAGACCCCGGGAGCTATGGCTACACCTTC. Translating it yields CASSLDPGSYGYTF. The chain joins TRBV11-2 to TRBJ1-2; unclear D gene. In germline, CDR1 is SGHAT, CDR2 FQNNGV. V lost 0 bases and J 4 bases, leaving 9 bases between the germline ends. CDR3 length equals 14 residues.

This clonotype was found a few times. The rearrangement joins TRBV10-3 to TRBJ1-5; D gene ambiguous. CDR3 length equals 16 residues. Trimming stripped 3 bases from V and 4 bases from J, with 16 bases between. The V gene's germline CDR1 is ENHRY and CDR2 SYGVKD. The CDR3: CAISELVGSGNQPQHF. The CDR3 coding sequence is TGTGCCATCAGTGAATTAGTAGGAAGTGGGAATCAGCCCCAGCATTTT.

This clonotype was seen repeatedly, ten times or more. CDR3: CASSQRVAANTGELFF. As DNA, the CDR3 is TGTGCCAGCAGCCAAAGGGTAGCGGCCAACACCGGGGAGCTGTTTTTT. V is TRBV11-2 and J is TRBJ2-2; D is possibly TRBD2 (6 bases). V gave up 5 bases and J gave up 2 bases, with 15 bases separating them. CDR3 length equals 16 residues. Germline-derived CDR1 and CDR2 are SGHAT and FQNNGV. The full variable domain, rest sourced from reference TRBV11-2 and TRBJ2-2, is EAGVAQSPRYKIIEKRQSVAFWCNPISGHATLYWYQQILGQGPKLLIQFQNNGVVDDSQLPKDRFSAERLKGVDSTLKIQPAKLEDSAVYLCASSQRVAANTGELFFGEGSRLTVL.

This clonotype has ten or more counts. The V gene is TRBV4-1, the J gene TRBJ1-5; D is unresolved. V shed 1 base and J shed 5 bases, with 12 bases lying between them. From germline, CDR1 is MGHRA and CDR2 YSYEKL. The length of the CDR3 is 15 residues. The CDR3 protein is CASSQGDRVYQPQHF. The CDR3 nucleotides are TGCGCCAGCAGCCAAGGAGATCGAGTTTATCAGCCCCAGCATTTT.

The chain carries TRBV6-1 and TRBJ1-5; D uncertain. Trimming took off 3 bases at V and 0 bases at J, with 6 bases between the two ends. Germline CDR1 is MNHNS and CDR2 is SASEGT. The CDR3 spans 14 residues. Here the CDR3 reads CASSDSYSNQPQHF. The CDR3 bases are TGTGCCAGCAGTGACAGTTATAGCAATCAGCCCCAGCATTTT.

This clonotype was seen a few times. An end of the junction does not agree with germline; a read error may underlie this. The CDR3 region is CASSFTGGLGTETFF. DNA of the CDR3: TGTGCCAGCAGCTTTACCGGGGGGCTGGGCACTGAAACTTTCTTT. V and J are TRBV7-2 and TRBJ1-1, with D tentatively TRBD1 (6 bases). CDR1 is SGHTA, CDR2 FQGNSA, per germline. This CDR3 has 15 amino acids.

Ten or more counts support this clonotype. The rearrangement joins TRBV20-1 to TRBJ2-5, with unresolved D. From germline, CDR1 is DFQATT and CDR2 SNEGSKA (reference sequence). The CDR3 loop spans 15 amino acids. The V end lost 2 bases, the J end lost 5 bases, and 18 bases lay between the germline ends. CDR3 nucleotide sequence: TGCAGTGCTAGACATATTTCGACACCGGCGGAGACCCAGTACTTC. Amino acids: CSARHISTPAETQYF.

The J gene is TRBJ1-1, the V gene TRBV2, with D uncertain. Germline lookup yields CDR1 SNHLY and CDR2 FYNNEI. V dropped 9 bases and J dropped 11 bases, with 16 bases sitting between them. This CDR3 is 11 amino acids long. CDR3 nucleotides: TGTGCCAGTGCAACGATGATTCAGGCTTTCTTT. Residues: CASATMIQAFF. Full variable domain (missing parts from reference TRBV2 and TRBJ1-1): EPEVTQTPSHQVTQMGQEVILRCVPISNHLYFYWYRQILGQKVEFLVSFYNNEISEKSEIFDDQFSVERPDGSNFTLKIRSTKLEDSAMYFCASATMIQAFFGQGTRLTVV.

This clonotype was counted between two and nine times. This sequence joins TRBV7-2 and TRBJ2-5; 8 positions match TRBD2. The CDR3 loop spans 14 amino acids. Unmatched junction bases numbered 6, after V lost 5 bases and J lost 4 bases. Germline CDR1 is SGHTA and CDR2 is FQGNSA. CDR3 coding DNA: TGTGCCAGCAGCCAAGGACTAGCTAGAGAGACCCAGTACTTC. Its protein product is CASSQGLARETQYF.

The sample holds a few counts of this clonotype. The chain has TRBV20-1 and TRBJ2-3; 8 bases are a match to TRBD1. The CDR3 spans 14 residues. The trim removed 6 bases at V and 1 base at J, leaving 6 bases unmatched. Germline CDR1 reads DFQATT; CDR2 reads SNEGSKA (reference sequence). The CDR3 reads CSATRGPRTDTQYF. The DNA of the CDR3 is TGCAGTGCCACCAGGGGGCCTCGCACAGATACGCAGTATTTT.

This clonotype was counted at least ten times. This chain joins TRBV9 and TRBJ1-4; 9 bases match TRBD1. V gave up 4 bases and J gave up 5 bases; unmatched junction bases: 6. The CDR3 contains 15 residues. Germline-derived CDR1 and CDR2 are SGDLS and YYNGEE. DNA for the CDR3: TGTGCCAGCAGCCCATTCGGACAGGGGAATGAAAAACTGTTTTTT. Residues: CASSPFGQGNEKLFF.

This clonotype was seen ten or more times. The CDR3 protein is CASSLNPGRTGELFF. CDR3 sequence (DNA): TGCGCCAGCAGCTTGAATCCGGGCCGGACCGGGGAGCTGTTTTTT. The chain combines TRBV5-1 with TRBJ2-2; no clear D. Deletions cut 1 base from V and 5 bases from J, with 12 bases between. This CDR3 has 15 amino acids. Per the germline V gene, CDR1 is SGHRS and CDR2 is YFSETQ.

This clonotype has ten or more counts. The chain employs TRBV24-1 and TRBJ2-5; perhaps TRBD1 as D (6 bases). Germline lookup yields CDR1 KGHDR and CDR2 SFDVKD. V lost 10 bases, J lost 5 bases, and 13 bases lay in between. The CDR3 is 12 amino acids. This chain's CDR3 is CATQQGGETQYF. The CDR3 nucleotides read TGTGCCACACAACAGGGCGGGGAGACCCAGTACTTC.

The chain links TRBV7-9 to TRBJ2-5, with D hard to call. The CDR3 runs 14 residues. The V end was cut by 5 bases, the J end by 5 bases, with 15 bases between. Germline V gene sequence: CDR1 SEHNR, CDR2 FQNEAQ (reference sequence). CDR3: CASSLMDGGETQYF. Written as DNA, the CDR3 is TGTGCCAGCAGCCTAATGGACGGTGGGGAGACCCAGTACTTC.

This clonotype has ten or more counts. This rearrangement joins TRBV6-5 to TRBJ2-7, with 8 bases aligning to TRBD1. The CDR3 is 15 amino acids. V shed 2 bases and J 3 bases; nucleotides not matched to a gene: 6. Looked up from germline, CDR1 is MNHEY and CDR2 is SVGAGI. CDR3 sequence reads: CASSYTRTGRYEQYF. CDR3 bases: TGTGCCAGCAGTTACACCCGGACAGGGCGCTACGAGCAGTACTTC.

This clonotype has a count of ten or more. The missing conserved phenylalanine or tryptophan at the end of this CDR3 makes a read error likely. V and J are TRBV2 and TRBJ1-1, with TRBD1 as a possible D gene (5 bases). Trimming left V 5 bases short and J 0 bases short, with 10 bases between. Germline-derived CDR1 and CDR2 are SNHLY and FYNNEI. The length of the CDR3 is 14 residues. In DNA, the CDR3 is TGTGCCAGCAGTCAGGGACGGCTGAACACTGAAGCTTTCCTT. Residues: CASSQGRLNTEAFL.

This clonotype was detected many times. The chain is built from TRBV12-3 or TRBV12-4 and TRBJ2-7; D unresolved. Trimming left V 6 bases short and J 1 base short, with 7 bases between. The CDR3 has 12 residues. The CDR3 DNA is TGTGCCAGCAGGGAAGGGTCCTACGAGCAGTACTTC. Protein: CASREGSYEQYF.

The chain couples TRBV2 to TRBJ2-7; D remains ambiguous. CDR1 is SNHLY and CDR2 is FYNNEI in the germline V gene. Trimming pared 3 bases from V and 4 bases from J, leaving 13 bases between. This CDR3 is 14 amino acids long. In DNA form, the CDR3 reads TGTGCCAGCAGTGACCAGGATGGTGGGTACGAGCAGTACTTC. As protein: CASSDQDGGYEQYF.

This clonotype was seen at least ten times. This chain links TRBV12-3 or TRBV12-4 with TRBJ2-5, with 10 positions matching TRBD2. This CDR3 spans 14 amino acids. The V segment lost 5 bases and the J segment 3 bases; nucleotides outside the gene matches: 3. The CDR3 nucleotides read TGTGCCAGCAGTAAGCTAGCGGGAGAAGAGACCCAGTACTTC. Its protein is CASSKLAGEETQYF.

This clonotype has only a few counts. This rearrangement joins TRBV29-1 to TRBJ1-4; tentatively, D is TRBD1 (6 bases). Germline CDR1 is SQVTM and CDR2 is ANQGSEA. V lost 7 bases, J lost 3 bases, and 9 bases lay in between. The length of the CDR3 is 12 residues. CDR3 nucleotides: TGCAGCGGGGGACATTCTAATGAAAAACTGTTTTTT. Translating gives CSGGHSNEKLFF.

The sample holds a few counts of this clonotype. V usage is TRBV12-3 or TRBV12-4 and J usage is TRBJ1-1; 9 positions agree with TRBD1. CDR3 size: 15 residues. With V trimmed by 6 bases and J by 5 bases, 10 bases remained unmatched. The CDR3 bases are TGTGCCAGCAGCCCGGCAGGGACAGGGCTGACTGAAGCTTTCTTT. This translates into CASSPAGTGLTEAFF.

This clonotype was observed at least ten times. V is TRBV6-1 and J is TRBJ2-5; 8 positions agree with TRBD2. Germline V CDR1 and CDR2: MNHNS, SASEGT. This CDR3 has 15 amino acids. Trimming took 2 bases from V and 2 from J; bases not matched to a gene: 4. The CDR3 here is CASSELAGEQETQYF. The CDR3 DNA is TGTGCCAGCAGTGAACTAGCGGGTGAACAAGAGACCCAGTACTTC.

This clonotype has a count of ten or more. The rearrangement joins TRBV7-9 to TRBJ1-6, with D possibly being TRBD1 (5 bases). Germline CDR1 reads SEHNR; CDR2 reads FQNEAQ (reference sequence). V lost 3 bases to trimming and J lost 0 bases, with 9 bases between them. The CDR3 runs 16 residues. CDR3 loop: CASSFRGSSYNSPLHF. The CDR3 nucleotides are TGTGCCAGCAGCTTCCGGGGGAGCTCCTATAATTCACCCCTCCACTTT.

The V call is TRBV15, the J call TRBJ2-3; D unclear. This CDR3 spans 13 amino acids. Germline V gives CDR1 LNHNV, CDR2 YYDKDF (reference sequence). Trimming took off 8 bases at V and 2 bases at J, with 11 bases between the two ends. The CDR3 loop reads CATHGGDTDTQYF. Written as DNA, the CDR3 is TGTGCCACCCATGGCGGAGACACAGATACGCAGTATTTT.

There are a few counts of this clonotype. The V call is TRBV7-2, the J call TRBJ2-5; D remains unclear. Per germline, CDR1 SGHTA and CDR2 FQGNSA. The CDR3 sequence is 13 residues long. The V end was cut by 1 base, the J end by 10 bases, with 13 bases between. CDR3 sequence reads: CASSLVPKDSQYF. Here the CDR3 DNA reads TGTGCCAGCAGCTTAGTCCCTAAGGATAGCCAGTACTTC.